Below, 20 T cell receptor beta chains from the same sample are listed, as sequenced in a study of T cells in Graves' hyperthyroidism and ophthalmopathy. Amplification of TCR beta CDR3 regions used RNA as the template. Carried out on the TCR CDR3, a first-round RT-PCR used the HTBI primer set. Via MiXCR, TCRdb re-called the multiplex PCR reads, giving one row per CDR3 protein. This table holds fewer than 500,000 distinct CDR3 sequences, 14% to 15% found once. The sample comprised blood. The origin of the receptors is a man aged 18 to 29 with Graves' ophthalmopathy.

In this sample, this clonotype turned up many times. V and J are TRBV18 and TRBJ2-1, with D hard to call. Germline V gene lookup returns CDR1 KGHSH and CDR2 LQKENI. The CDR3 covers 14 residues. Trimming took off 6 bases at V and 6 bases at J, with 15 bases between the two ends. CDR3 bases: TGTGCCAGCTCCCCAAGGGCGGCCGCCAATGAGCAGTTCTTC. Translation gives CASSPRAAANEQFF.

The sample holds many counts of this clonotype. This chain uses TRBV2 with TRBJ2-5, with D possibly matching TRBD1 (7 bases). Trimming shortened V by 7 bases and J by 5 bases, and 17 bases separated the two germline ends. Germline lookup yields CDR1 SNHLY and CDR2 FYNNEI. This CDR3 contains 14 residues. DNA for the CDR3: TGTGCCAGCAACGAACAGGGGAGCGGGGAGACCCAGTACTTC. The encoded protein is CASNEQGSGETQYF.

This sequence joins TRBV4-1 and TRBJ1-1; 7 bases are shared with TRBD1. In germline, CDR1 is MGHRA, CDR2 YSYEKL. Germline trimming cut 0 bases from V and 4 bases from J; bases unmatched to any gene: 5. This CDR3 is 15 amino acids long. CDR3 nucleotide sequence: TGCGCCAGCAGCCAAGATCTCGCAGGGGGCACTGAAGCTTTCTTT. Translating it yields CASSQDLAGGTEAFF.

This clonotype was counted ten times or more. This rearrangement joins TRBV7-8 to TRBJ2-3; tentatively, D is TRBD2 (6 bases). V was pared by 1 base and J by 1 base, with 12 bases between. The CDR3 consists of 16 residues. Germline CDR1 and CDR2: SGHVS and FQNEAQ. CDR3 DNA: TGTGCCAGCAGCTTAGGTGCGGGATCGGGCACAGATACGCAGTATTTT. This codes for CASSLGAGSGTDTQYF.

V usage is TRBV5-5 and J usage is TRBJ2-1, with 7 bases fitting TRBD2. Trimming removed 3 bases from V and 5 bases from J; junction bases left unmatched: 11. CDR3 length: 16 amino acids. Germline CDR1 is SGHKS and CDR2 is YYEKEE (reference sequence). Here the CDR3 DNA reads TGTGCCAGCAGCTCCTTAGCGGGCCTACCTCACAATGAGCAGTTCTTC. Residues: CASSSLAGLPHNEQFF.

Notes on this clonotype: An end of the junction does not agree with germline; a read error may underlie this. The rearrangement links TRBV7-9 to TRBJ2-2; 9 bases line up with TRBD1. The germline V gene has CDR1 SEHNR and CDR2 FQNEAQ (reference sequence). The CDR3 consists of 16 residues. In DNA, the CDR3 is TGTGCCAGCAGTCTACCGGGACAGGGAATCCCCGGGGGGCTGTTTTTT. Encoded protein: CASSLPGQGIPGGLFF.

The sample holds a few counts of this clonotype. The chain has TRBV5-1 and TRBJ1-5, with TRBD1 matching 9 bases. The CDR3 extends over 16 amino acids. J gave up 6 bases and V 3 bases, and 10 bases lay outside the gene matches. Germline V lookup: CDR1 SGHRS, CDR2 YFSETQ. DNA of the CDR3: TGCGCCAGCAGCTCCCCCTTGGGACAGGGAGGTCAGCCCCAGCATTTT. Translation gives CASSSPLGQGGQPQHF. Filled out from reference TRBV5-1 and TRBJ1-5, the complete variable domain reads KAGVTQTPRYLIKTRGQQVTLSCSPISGHRSVSWYQQTPGQGLQFLFEYFSETQRNKGNFPGRFSGRQFSNSRSEMNVSTLELGDSALYLCASSSPLGQGGQPQHFGDGTRLSIL.

This rearrangement joins TRBV10-3 to TRBJ2-4; TRBD2 aligns across 7 bases. CDR1 ENHRY and CDR2 SYGVKD come from the germline V gene. This CDR3 contains 14 residues. The J segment lost 9 bases and the V segment lost 0 bases, leaving 5 bases of the junction unmatched. The CDR3 DNA is TGTGCCATCAGTGAGTCGAGCGGGGTAGGCATTCAGTACTTC. This codes for CAISESSGVGIQYF.

The J gene is TRBJ2-7, the V gene TRBV5-1; 7 bases are shared with TRBD1. Germline lookup yields CDR1 SGHRS and CDR2 YFSETQ. CDR3 size: 14 residues. J was trimmed by 2 bases and V by 4 bases; bases with no gene match: 6. CDR3 in amino acids: CASSNPGQAYEQYF. The CDR3 region has the DNA TGCGCCAGCAGCAATCCCGGACAGGCCTACGAGCAGTACTTC.

This clonotype showed up many times. The chain combines TRBV5-6 with TRBJ2-5; 9 nucleotides agree with TRBD1. The CDR3 runs to 15 residues. CDR1 is SGHDT, CDR2 YYEEEE, per germline. The V and J ends lost 2 bases and 2 bases, in that order; junction bases with no gene match: 4. The CDR3 loop reads CASSLQGAGQETQYF. CDR3 nucleotide sequence: TGTGCCAGCAGCTTACAGGGGGCGGGGCAAGAGACCCAGTACTTC.

The sample holds many counts of this clonotype. The J gene is TRBJ1-1, the V gene TRBV3-1, with D hard to call. Germline values: CDR1 LGHDT, CDR2 YNNKEL (reference sequence). The CDR3 consists of 15 residues. The V end lost 3 bases, the J end lost 8 bases, and 19 bases lay between the germline ends. Here the CDR3 reads CASSQNSRPLPEAFF. Here the CDR3 DNA reads TGTGCCAGCAGCCAGAACTCCAGACCCCTTCCCGAAGCTTTCTTT.

This clonotype occurred many times. The chain recombines TRBV27 with TRBJ1-1; D ambiguous. Germline-derived CDR1 and CDR2 are MNHEY and SMNVEV (reference sequence). The CDR3 contains 13 residues. V lost 8 bases, J lost 3 bases, and 13 bases lay in between. The CDR3, as DNA: TGTGCCAGCTCCTTTTCCGGAGACACTGAAGCTTTCTTT. It is translated as CASSFSGDTEAFF.

On this clonotype itself: One junction end disagrees with the germline gene, perhaps due to a read error. The chain recombines TRBV4-1 with TRBJ2-5; the match to TRBD1 covers 8 bases. Germline V gives CDR1 MGHRA, CDR2 YSYEKL. The CDR3 is 16 amino acids. The DNA of the CDR3 is TGCGCCAGCAGCCCAGGGGACAGGCTCTTCATCGAGACCCAGAACTTC. It specifies CASSPGDRLFIETQNF.

This clonotype has a count of ten or more. In nucleotides, the CDR3 is TGCGGAGTGGATGGGCTAGCGGGAGCCGAGCAGTACTTC. Residues: CGVDGLAGAEQYF. This chain connects TRBV20-1 to TRBJ2-7; 10 bases fit TRBD2. The CDR3 has 13 amino acids. Germline CDR1 DFQATT, CDR2 SNEGSKA (reference sequence).

The chain is built from TRBV4-1 and TRBJ1-1, with a weak D call TRBD1 (5 bases). The CDR3 has 14 amino acids. The V gene lost 0 bases and the J gene lost 1 base, with 6 bases spanning the gap. CDR1 MGHRA and CDR2 YSYEKL come from the germline V gene. CDR3: CASSQDRENTEAFF. Here the CDR3 DNA reads TGCGCCAGCAGCCAAGACAGGGAGAACACTGAAGCTTTCTTT.

This clonotype was found a few times. The V and J genes are TRBV6-1 and TRBJ1-1, with D perhaps matching TRBD1 (6 bases). V lost 10 bases, J lost 6 bases, and 15 bases lay in between. The CDR3 has 12 amino acids. In germline, CDR1 is MNHNS, CDR2 SASEGT. The CDR3 region is CATRKGDAEAFF. The CDR3 coding sequence is TGTGCCACCCGGAAGGGGGATGCTGAAGCTTTCTTT.

This clonotype showed up many times. The chain carries TRBV30 and TRBJ1-5; 7 nucleotides match TRBD1. After removal of 2 bases from V and 0 bases from J, the junction contained 7 bases not matched to a gene. Looked up from germline, CDR1 is GTSNPN and CDR2 is SVGIG (reference sequence). This CDR3 spans 16 amino acids. The CDR3 bases are TGTGCCTGGAGTTTCCCGGGACAGAATAGCAATCAGCCCCAGCATTTT. As protein: CAWSFPGQNSNQPQHF.

This clonotype was counted ten times or more. V is TRBV7-8 and J is TRBJ2-7, with D tentatively TRBD1 (5 bases). CDR3 length: 14 amino acids. In germline, CDR1 is SGHVS, CDR2 FQNEAQ. V was shortened by 4 bases and J by 2 bases, with 12 bases between the two germline ends. Written as DNA, the CDR3 is TGTGCCAGCAGCTCTAACAGGTCTCCCTACGAGCAGTACTTC. Its protein is CASSSNRSPYEQYF.

This clonotype has ten or more counts. The V and J genes are TRBV5-6 and TRBJ2-2, with TRBD1 identical over 12 bases. Germline V gene sequence: CDR1 SGHDT, CDR2 YYEEEE. The trim removed 7 bases at V and 6 bases at J, leaving 7 bases unmatched. The CDR3 extends over 15 amino acids. The CDR3 region is CASGYGTGGSGELFF. CDR3 sequence (DNA): TGTGCCAGCGGATACGGGACAGGGGGCTCCGGGGAGCTGTTTTTT. The entire variable domain, with the rest obtained from reference TRBV5-6 and TRBJ2-2, is as follows: DAGVTQSPTHLIKTRGQQVTLRCSPKSGHDTVSWYQQALGQGPQFIFQYYEEEERQRGNFPDRFSGHQFPNYSSELNVNALLLGDSALYLCASGYGTGGSGELFFGEGSRLTVL.

The chain is built from TRBV29-1 and TRBJ2-7; a possible D gene is TRBD1 (5 bases). Germline-derived CDR1 and CDR2 are SQVTM and ANQGSEA. The CDR3 covers 10 residues. Trimming shortened V by 1 base and J by 7 bases, and 5 bases separated the two germline ends. CDR3 loop: CSVEGQEQYF. The CDR3 DNA sequence: TGCAGCGTTGAAGGACAGGAGCAGTACTTC.